Below are 15 T cell receptor beta chains sequenced from a single sample in a study of early T cells in non-severe SARS-CoV-2 infection. One entry per CDR3 protein, called by TCRdb with MiXCR from the 5' RACE reads. The sample lists tens of thousands of distinct CDR3 sequences, roughly 5.9% occurring once. Source material: whole blood. Receptors were obtained from an adult who was a healthcare worker with PCR-confirmed SARS-CoV-2 infection or an uninfected control (not recorded which).

There are many counts of this clonotype. The V call is TRBV7-2, the J call TRBJ2-5; 8 bases are a match to TRBD1. Germline assignment: CDR1 SGHTA and CDR2 FQGNSA. J gave up 5 bases and V 4 bases, and 9 bases lay outside the gene matches. This CDR3 is built from 15 residues. DNA of the CDR3: TGTGCCAGCAGCTCACAGGGGGGAGCCACGGAGACCCAGTACTTC. Its translation is CASSSQGGATETQYF.

This clonotype was found a few times. This chain uses TRBV2 with TRBJ2-7; TRBD2 matches 8 bases. Trimming removed 8 bases from V and 3 bases from J; junction bases left unmatched: 12. CDR1 is SNHLY, CDR2 FYNNEI, per germline. The CDR3 consists of 15 residues. The CDR3 sequence is CASLPVSGSYYEQYF. Here the CDR3 DNA reads TGTGCCAGCCTCCCCGTGAGCGGGAGCTACTACGAGCAGTACTTC.

There are many counts of this clonotype. V gene TRBV20-1 combines with J gene TRBJ2-3; possibly TRBD1 for D (6 bases). Trimming left V 4 bases short and J 1 base short, with 9 bases between. Germline CDR1 reads DFQATT; CDR2 reads SNEGSKA (reference sequence). This CDR3 has 13 residues. For the CDR3, the DNA is TGCAGTGCTAACAGACAGGGCACAGATACGCAGTATTTT. It specifies CSANRQGTDTQYF.

This clonotype was observed many times. The rearrangement links TRBV12-5 to TRBJ1-5; 8 nucleotides line up with TRBD1. The ends lost 4 bases at V and 1 base at J; junction bases unmatched: 9. The CDR3 is 17 amino acids. Germline V gene lookup returns CDR1 LGHNT and CDR2 FRNRAP. Here the CDR3 DNA reads TGTGCTAGTGGTTCCGGACAGGGAGGCTGGAGCAATCAGCCCCAGCATTTT. Protein sequence: CASGSGQGGWSNQPQHF. The variable domain in full, with the rest retrieved from reference TRBV12-5 and TRBJ1-5, is DARVTQTPRHKVTEMGQEVTMRCQPILGHNTVFWYRQTMMQGLELLAYFRNRAPLDDSGMPKDRFSAEMPDATLATLKIQPSEPRDSAVYFCASGSGQGGWSNQPQHFGDGTRLSIL.

The chain couples TRBV6-5 to TRBJ2-7; TRBD2 is a possible D gene (7 bases). This CDR3 is 14 amino acids long. Deletions cut 0 bases from V and 6 bases from J, with 12 bases between. CDR1 and CDR2 (germline): MNHEY, SVGAGI. The CDR3 sequence is CASSYSSRGAEQYF. The CDR3, as DNA: TGTGCCAGCAGTTACTCGAGTCGGGGGGCCGAGCAGTACTTC.

This clonotype was observed a handful of times. Here the CDR3 DNA reads TGTGCCAGCAGCCAAGAGGGGACTAGCGGGGTCCAAGAGACCCAGTACTTC. It codes for CASSQEGTSGVQETQYF. The rearrangement links TRBV4-2 to TRBJ2-5; 13 bases are a match to TRBD2. Germline assignment: CDR1 LGHNA and CDR2 YNFKEQ. The CDR3 covers 17 residues. V shed 0 bases and J 1 base; nucleotides not matched to a gene: 2.

This clonotype was picked up many times. This rearrangement joins TRBV5-1 to TRBJ2-4; D may be TRBD1 (5 bases). The germline CDR1 and CDR2 sequences are SGHRS and YFSETQ. The CDR3 loop spans 18 amino acids. Trimming shortened V by 0 bases and J by 0 bases, and 16 bases separated the two germline ends. The CDR3: CASSLDISGLGAKNIQYF. The CDR3 DNA reads as TGCGCCAGCAGCTTGGATATATCAGGGCTTGGAGCCAAAAACATTCAGTACTTC.

This clonotype was counted only a few times. The chain uses TRBV29-1 and TRBJ2-4; no reliable D call. The CDR3 sequence is 15 residues long. With 6 bases removed from V and 0 bases from J, the gap between germline ends came to 15 bases. Germline CDR1 is SQVTM and CDR2 is ANQGSEA. This CDR3 reads CSVKTAPLAKNIQYF. CDR3 bases: TGCAGCGTCAAAACCGCGCCGTTAGCCAAAAACATTCAGTACTTC.

This clonotype was recorded many times. The chain is built from TRBV7-6 and TRBJ2-7; 7 positions match TRBD2. Germline CDR1 reads SGHVS; CDR2 reads FNYEAQ. V was clipped by 5 bases and J by 9 bases; unmatched bases: 10. The CDR3 totals 13 residues. The chain's CDR3 is CASSIDRSSGQYF. The CDR3 DNA reads as TGTGCCAGCAGCATCGACCGGTCTAGCGGGCAGTACTTC.

The sample holds many counts of this clonotype. The V call is TRBV5-1, the J call TRBJ2-7; 9 positions agree with TRBD2. Germline V lookup: CDR1 SGHRS, CDR2 YFSETQ. This CDR3 is built from 18 residues. With 0 bases clipped from V and 3 bases from J, the junction kept 13 bases outside the gene matches. The CDR3 sequence: CASSLEPAGGMNYYEQYF. The CDR3 DNA reads as TGCGCCAGCAGCTTGGAGCCAGCGGGGGGAATGAATTACTACGAGCAGTACTTC.

This clonotype occurred many times. This rearrangement joins TRBV30 to TRBJ2-7; no reliable D call. V was cut by 2 bases and J by 6 bases, with 14 bases left in between. The germline V gene encodes CDR1 GTSNPN and CDR2 SVGIG (reference sequence). The CDR3 is made up of 13 amino acids. In DNA, the CDR3 is TGTGCCTGGAGTAAGGGTCAGAACGGCGAGCAGTACTTC. Residues: CAWSKGQNGEQYF.

This CDR3 reads CASSQDRLGLAAGDTQYF. In DNA form, the CDR3 reads TGTGCCAGCAGCCAAGATCGACTAGGGCTAGCGGCGGGAGATACGCAGTATTTT. The chain carries TRBV3-1 and TRBJ2-3; 7 nucleotides match TRBD2. The CDR3 has 18 amino acids. V shed 0 bases and J 5 bases; nucleotides not matched to a gene: 14. Germline-derived CDR1 and CDR2 are LGHDT and YNNKEL (reference sequence).

Ten or more counts support this clonotype. CDR3 residues: CASSQPPLGSGEQYF. In DNA form, the CDR3 reads TGTGCCAGCAGCCAACCTCCGTTGGGTTCGGGCGAGCAGTACTTC. The V and J genes are TRBV3-1 and TRBJ2-7; D uncertain. This CDR3 is 15 amino acids long. Germline V CDR1 and CDR2: LGHDT, YNNKEL (reference sequence). The V end lost 2 bases, the J end lost 6 bases, and 17 bases lay between the germline ends.

This clonotype was observed many times. The V gene is TRBV19, the J gene TRBJ2-6; no definite D call. This CDR3 comprises 17 residues. CDR1 LNHDA and CDR2 SQIVND come from the germline V gene (reference sequence). With 4 bases removed from V and 0 bases from J, the gap between germline ends came to 13 bases. The CDR3 sequence: CASSNPSGSSGANVLTF. CDR3 nucleotide sequence: TGTGCCAGTAGTAACCCCTCGGGCTCCTCTGGGGCCAACGTCCTGACTTTC.

The rearrangement links TRBV7-9 to TRBJ1-1; D is uncertain. The CDR3 covers 14 residues. Trimming removed 1 base at V and 7 bases at J, with 13 bases between. Germline V gene lookup returns CDR1 SEHNR and CDR2 FQNEAQ (reference sequence). CDR3: CASSLGGLYGEAFF. CDR3 coding DNA: TGTGCCAGCAGCTTAGGAGGCCTTTACGGTGAAGCTTTCTTT.